This TCR beta chain was documented in a study of brain metastases from non-small cell lung cancer (dated by TCRdb to about 2019). In terms of the full investigation: The study profiled the immune microenvironment of paired resected primary tumors and brain metastases from non-small-cell lung cancer patients.

Library generation was performed with the immunoSEQ multiplex PCR assay. Alongside a 770-gene immune expression panel, the team sequenced the T-cell receptor beta chain repertoire. TCRdb stores this immuneACCESS table with in-frame sequences only. Part of the clones is absent; in the studies checked, under half of the shortfall reflects unresolved V genes, and no reason is known for the rest. The sample contains 300 or so clones, 92% of them found a single time. 6.2% of the sample belongs to the ten largest clones. A cohort of around 40 patients with surgically resected non-small-cell lung cancer, for whom both primary tumor and brain metastasis specimens were available, was included. The tumor specimens used were formalin-fixed, paraffin-embedded tissues taken from archives. General conclusions and limits of the study: T-cell infiltration was lower in brain metastases than in primary tumors (P < 0.001). Paired brain metastases and primary tumors largely shared TCR repertoires, although T-cell densities in the metastases were sparse. Compared with the matched primary tumors, T-cell clones appeared to be expanded in just under 65% of brain metastases.

Points on this clone: This receptor's antigen is unknown. No much larger clone is present one base from it, and per-base qualities are unavailable.

The receptor comes from a donor older than 35 with non-small cell lung cancer. Material for sequencing was tissue from a brain metastasis. Explained via the paper, the cell subset or site label denotes: resected brain metastasis paired with primary lung tumor.

The DNA reads as follows: TGTGCCAGCAGCCAAGGTCGTTATCTTCCCCCAGCGTACTTC. It translates to CASSQGRYLPPAYF. The rearrangement combines TRBV3-1 (or the pseudogene TRBV3-2) with TRBJ2-7, with no confidently assigned D gene. Reading the germline V gene (reference sequence) gives CDR1 LGHDT and CDR2 YNNKEL. The CDR3 covers 14 residues, taking in both the cysteine and the phenylalanine. The kept DNA is CDR3 alone, 42 bases in frame from the first base. V lost 1 base and J lost 12 bases; the stretch between them is 19 bases long.